Reported below is one T cell receptor beta chain. Here immunoSEQ multiplex PCR was the method, and the copy in TCRdb shows in-frame clones only, minus some. Here the sample spans approximately 96,000 clones, less than 95% being singletons. These data are taken from a study of OX40 agonist ivuxolimab in advanced cancers. CDR3 length: 12 amino acids. Germline V lookup: CDR1 MNHNY, CDR2 SVGAGI (reference sequence). The ends were cut back, 6 bases at V and 4 bases at J, with 10 bases in the middle. The specimen was CD4+ or CD8+ T cells sorted from blood, collected in a trial of the OX40 agonist ivuxolimab. The chain has TRBV6-6 and TRBJ2-7; D not certain. The TCR comes from an adult with an advanced solid tumor such as melanoma, head and neck, liver or kidney cancer. The DNA of the CDR3 is TGTGCCAGCAGGCATATGGGGTACGAGCAGTACTTC. This sequence encodes CASRHMGYEQYF.